This T cell receptor (beta chain) was sequenced for a study of radiotherapy plus CTLA-4 blockade in lung cancer. About the research overall: Overall, less than 20% of patients showed an objective response, while roughly 28% attained disease control.

This clone turned up a few times. Its antigen is unidentified. It was focal radiation plus CTLA-4 blockade with ipilimumab that patients with chemo-refractory metastatic non-small-cell lung cancer received. Clones were read by immunoSEQ multiplex PCR, and TCRdb kept only the in-frame ones, dropping some. The sample carries some 37,000 clones, approximately 77% recorded once. Whole-study results and caveats: Early clone dynamics of blood T cells, plus interferon-beta, reportedly predicted response best.

The specimen was peripheral blood, collected from a patient treated with radiotherapy plus ipilimumab. The TCR was taken from a human donor with non-small cell lung cancer who had stable disease on radiotherapy plus ipilimumab.

CDR3 amino acids: CASSQETLNTEAFF. In DNA form, the CDR3 reads TGCGCCAGCAGCCAAGAAACTTTGAACACTGAAGCTTTCTTT. This rearrangement joins TRBV4-1 to TRBJ1-1, with D unclear. The germline V gene has CDR1 MGHRA and CDR2 YSYEKL. V was pared by 0 bases and J by 0 bases, with 5 bases between. This CDR3 region has 14 residues.